Below are 18 T cell receptor beta chains sequenced from a single sample in a study of T cells after somatic rescue of genetic block. Using immunoSEQ multiplex PCR, the repertoire was profiled, and TCRdb retains in-frame clones only, with some absent. In the table there are 110,000 or so clones, 75% to 95% of which are singletons. The sequenced sample consisted of peripheral blood mononuclear cells (PBMCs). These receptors were collected from a woman aged 18-30 years.

In the case of this clone: The same CDR3 can be traced to other DNA sequences in this sample. The gene calls are TRBV20-1 and TRBJ2-5; D gene uncertain. CDR3 size: 10 residues. V was trimmed by 3 bases and J by 5 bases, leaving 4 bases between them. The V gene's germline CDR1 is DFQATT and CDR2 SNEGSKA (reference sequence). The CDR3, as DNA: TGCAGTGCTAGGCGGGAGACCCAGTACTTC. The encoded protein is CSARRETQYF.

The CDR3 DNA reads TGTGCCAGCAGCTCGACAGGGAAAGCTTTCTTT. This sequence encodes CASSSTGKAFF. V is TRBV7-2 and J is TRBJ1-1; TRBD1 aligns across 7 bases. V shed 4 bases, J shed 9 bases, and the junction held 2 bases outside the gene matches. CDR1 is SGHTA, CDR2 FQGNSA, per germline. The CDR3 sequence is 11 residues long.

The CDR3 reads CASSPNGGPTYEQYF. CDR3 DNA sequence: TGTGCCAGCTCACCAAATGGGGGCCCCACCTACGAGCAGTACTTC. The V gene is TRBV18, the J gene TRBJ2-7; possibly TRBD1 for D (6 bases). The V gene lost 2 bases and the J gene lost 2 bases, with 13 bases spanning the gap. Germline loops: CDR1 KGHSH, CDR2 LQKENI. This CDR3 has 15 amino acids.

This rearrangement joins TRBV5-1 to TRBJ1-1; D may be TRBD1 (6 bases). The CDR3 has 16 amino acids. Trimming took 4 bases from V and 4 from J, leaving 20 bases between them. In germline, CDR1 is SGHRS, CDR2 YFSETQ. CDR3 amino acids: CASSPWGGEGTTEAFF. The CDR3 nucleotides read TGCGCCAGCAGCCCCTGGGGGGGCGAGGGAACCACTGAAGCTTTCTTT.

The chain couples TRBV16 to TRBJ2-5, with no clear D. The CDR3 covers 12 residues. Germline assignment: CDR1 KGHSY and CDR2 FQNENV. Trimming cost V 0 bases and J 4 bases, with 3 bases left between them. The CDR3: CASSQSLETQYF. The CDR3, as DNA: TGTGCCAGCAGCCAATCGTTAGAGACCCAGTACTTC.

The chain employs TRBV6-1 and TRBJ2-2; 7 bases fit TRBD1. Trimming at V came to 4 bases and at J to 2 bases, leaving 4 bases not matched to a gene. Germline CDR1 MNHNS, CDR2 SASEGT. The CDR3 has 15 residues. Written as DNA, the CDR3 is TGTGCCAGCAGTGGATACAGGGGAAACACCGGGGAGCTGTTTTTT. It translates to CASSGYRGNTGELFF.

The chain couples TRBV27 to TRBJ1-1; D gene uncertain. Trimming took 8 bases from V and 1 from J, leaving 17 bases between them. This CDR3 has 15 amino acids. Germline CDR1 is MNHEY and CDR2 is SMNVEV (reference sequence). The CDR3 is CASARSPDKNTEAFF. DNA for the CDR3: TGTGCCAGCGCTAGATCCCCCGACAAGAACACTGAAGCTTTCTTT.

V gene TRBV6-5 combines with J gene TRBJ2-3; 9 bases are shared with TRBD1. Losses at the gene ends were 6 bases for V and 4 bases for J; bases not matched to a gene: 8. Germline CDR1 is MNHEY and CDR2 is SVGAGI. The CDR3 is 15 residues long. The CDR3 loop reads CASRPGQGAADTQYF. The CDR3 nucleotides are TGTGCCAGCAGGCCGGGACAGGGAGCCGCAGATACGCAGTATTTT.

The rearrangement joins TRBV7-8 to TRBJ1-3; tentatively, D is TRBD1 (5 bases). The V and J ends lost 0 bases and 2 bases respectively, with 8 bases between them. Germline V gene data show CDR1 as SGHVS and CDR2 as FQNEAQ. The CDR3 length is 15 residues. DNA for the CDR3: TGTGCCAGCAGCTTAGCGTTGGGGGCTGGAAACACCATATATTTT. Translated: CASSLALGAGNTIYF. Using reference TRBV7-8 and TRBJ1-3 for the parts outside the CDR3, the full variable domain is GAGVSQSPRYKVAKRGQDVALRCDPISGHVSLFWYQQALGQGPEFLTYFQNEAQLDKSGLPSDRFFAERPEGSVSTLKIQRTQQEDSAVYLCASSLALGAGNTIYFGEGSWLTVV.

This chain links TRBV7-3 with TRBJ2-1, with 7 bases fitting TRBD1. CDR1 and CDR2 (germline): SGHTA, FQGTGA. The CDR3 consists of 15 residues. V was clipped by 8 bases and J by 0 bases; unmatched bases: 7. Here the CDR3 DNA reads TGTGCCAGCGGAACGACAGGGTCCTCCTACAATGAGCAGTTCTTC. Protein: CASGTTGSSYNEQFF.

Concerning this clone: Germline is not matched at one junction end, which may reflect a read error. The V and J genes are TRBV6-5 and TRBJ1-2, with TRBD1 matching over 7 bases. Germline V gene sequence: CDR1 MNHEY, CDR2 SVGAGI. This CDR3 spans 14 amino acids. CDR3 sequence reads: CASSDTGTASKALF. CDR3 nucleotide sequence: TGTGCCAGCAGTGATACCGGGACAGCCTCAAAGGCTCTCTTC.

The V call is TRBV4-3, the J call TRBJ2-5; 9 bases match TRBD2. J gave up 2 bases and V 0 bases, and 10 bases lay outside the gene matches. The germline CDR1 and CDR2 sequences are LGHNA and YSLEER. This CDR3 is built from 18 residues. For the CDR3, the DNA is TGCGCCAGCAGCCAAGATCTCGTGTCTAGCGGGGTACAAGAGACCCAGTACTTC. Its protein product is CASSQDLVSSGVQETQYF.

The chain couples TRBV10-2 to TRBJ2-7; 7 bases are shared with TRBD2. Germline CDR1 reads WSHSY; CDR2 reads SAAADI. The CDR3 has 16 amino acids. V lost 5 bases and J lost 0; bases outside the gene matches: 10. CDR3 DNA: TGCGCCAGCAGTACCCGACTGGGGGGGATCTCCTACGAGCAGTACTTC. Protein: CASSTRLGGISYEQYF.

J is TRBJ2-7 and V is TRBV5-1; 8 bases are shared with TRBD1. This CDR3 comprises 13 residues. Germline V CDR1 and CDR2: SGHRS, YFSETQ. V dropped 4 bases and J dropped 3; count of bases not matched to a gene: 3. The CDR3 coding sequence is TGCGCCAGCAGCCGGGGACAGGACTACGAGCAGTACTTC. Translated: CASSRGQDYEQYF.

The chain recombines TRBV6-4 with TRBJ1-1; D call uncertain. Germline V CDR1 and CDR2: MRHNA, SNTAGT. V lost 3 bases and J lost 5, with 10 bases in between. This CDR3 is 13 amino acids long. The CDR3 nucleotides are TGTGCCAGCAGTGAGGTTTTAGGGACTGAAGCTTTCTTT. Its protein product is CASSEVLGTEAFF.

V gene TRBV7-2 combines with J gene TRBJ2-2; D is perhaps TRBD1 or TRBD2 (5 bases each). This CDR3 comprises 17 residues. Germline loops: CDR1 SGHTA, CDR2 FQGNSA. The V end lost 5 bases, the J end lost 7 bases, and 23 bases lay between the germline ends. CDR3 sequence: CASSLDDVQGRNGELFF. The CDR3 DNA reads as TGTGCCAGCAGCCTTGATGATGTTCAGGGACGAAACGGGGAGCTGTTTTTT. Looking up the rest from reference TRBV7-2 and TRBJ2-2 gives the full variable domain: GAGVSQSPSNKVTEKGKDVELRCDPISGHTALYWYRQSLGQGLEFLIYFQGNSAPDKSGLPSDRFSAERTGGSVSTLTIQRTQQEDSAVYLCASSLDDVQGRNGELFFGEGSRLTVL.

The chain is built from TRBV29-1 and TRBJ1-1, with D perhaps TRBD1 (6 bases). Trimming removed 7 bases at V and 0 bases at J, with 12 bases between. CDR3 length equals 13 residues. Per germline, CDR1 SQVTM and CDR2 ANQGSEA. CDR3 loop: CSAPGVLNTEAFF. Here the CDR3 DNA reads TGCAGCGCTCCAGGGGTGTTGAACACTGAAGCTTTCTTT.

The V call is TRBV19, the J call TRBJ2-7; the D gene is possibly TRBD2 (6 bases). The CDR3 length is 14 residues. CDR1 and CDR2 from the germline V gene are LNHDA and SQIVND (reference sequence). Trimming removed 4 bases at V and 5 bases at J, with 15 bases between. The CDR3 sequence is CASSKGGADDEQYF. The CDR3, as DNA: TGTGCCAGTAGTAAGGGCGGGGCGGATGACGAGCAGTACTTC.